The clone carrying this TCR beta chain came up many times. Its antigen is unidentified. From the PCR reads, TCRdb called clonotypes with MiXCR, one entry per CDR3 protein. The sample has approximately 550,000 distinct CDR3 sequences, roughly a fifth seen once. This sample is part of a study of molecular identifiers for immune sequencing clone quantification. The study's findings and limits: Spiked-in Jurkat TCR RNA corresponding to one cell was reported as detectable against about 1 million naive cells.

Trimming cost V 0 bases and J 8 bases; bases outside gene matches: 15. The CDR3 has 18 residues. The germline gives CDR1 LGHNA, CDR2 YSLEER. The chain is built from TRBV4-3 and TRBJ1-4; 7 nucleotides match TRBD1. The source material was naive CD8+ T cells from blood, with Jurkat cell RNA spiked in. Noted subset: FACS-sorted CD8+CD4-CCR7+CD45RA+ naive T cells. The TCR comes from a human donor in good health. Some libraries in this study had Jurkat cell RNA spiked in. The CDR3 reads CASSQDIDRTGGGEKLFF. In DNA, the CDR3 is TGCGCCAGCAGCCAAGATATTGACAGGACAGGAGGGGGGGAAAAACTGTTTTTT.